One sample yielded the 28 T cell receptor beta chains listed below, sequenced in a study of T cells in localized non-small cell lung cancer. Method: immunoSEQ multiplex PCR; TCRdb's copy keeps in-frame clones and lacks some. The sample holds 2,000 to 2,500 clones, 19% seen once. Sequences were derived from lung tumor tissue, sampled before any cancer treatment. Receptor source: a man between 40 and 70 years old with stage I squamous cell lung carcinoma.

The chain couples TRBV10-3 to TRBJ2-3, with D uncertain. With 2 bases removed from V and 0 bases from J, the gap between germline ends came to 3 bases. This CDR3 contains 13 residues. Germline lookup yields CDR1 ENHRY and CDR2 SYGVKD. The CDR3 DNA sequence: TGTGCCATCAGTGAGGGTAGCACAGATACGCAGTATTTT. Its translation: CAISEGSTDTQYF.

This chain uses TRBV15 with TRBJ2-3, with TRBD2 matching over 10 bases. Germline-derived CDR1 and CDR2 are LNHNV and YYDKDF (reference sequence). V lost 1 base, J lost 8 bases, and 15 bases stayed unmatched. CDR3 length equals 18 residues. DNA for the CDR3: TGTGCCACCAGCAGAGCCCTAGCTAGCGGGAGAATAGGGGGTACGCAGTATTTT. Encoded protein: CATSRALASGRIGGTQYF.

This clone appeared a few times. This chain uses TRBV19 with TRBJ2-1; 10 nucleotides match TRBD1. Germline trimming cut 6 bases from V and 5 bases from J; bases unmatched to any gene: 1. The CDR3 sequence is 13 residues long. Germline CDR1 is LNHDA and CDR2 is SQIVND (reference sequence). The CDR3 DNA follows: TGTGCCAGTAGAGGGACAGGGGACAATGAGCAGTTCTTC. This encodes CASRGTGDNEQFF.

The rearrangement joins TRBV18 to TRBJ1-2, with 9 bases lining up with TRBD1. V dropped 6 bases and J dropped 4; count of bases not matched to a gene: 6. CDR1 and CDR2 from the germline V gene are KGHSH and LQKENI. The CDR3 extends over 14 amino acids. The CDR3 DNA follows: TGTGCCAGCTCTGACGTGGACAGGGGCTATGGCTACACCTTC. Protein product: CASSDVDRGYGYTF. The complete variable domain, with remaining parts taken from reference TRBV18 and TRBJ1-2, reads NAGVMQNPRHLVRRRGQEARLRCSPMKGHSHVYWYRQLPEEGLKFMVYLQKENIIDESGMPKERFSAEFPKEGPSILRIQQVVRGDSAAYFCASSDVDRGYGYTFGSGTRLTVV.

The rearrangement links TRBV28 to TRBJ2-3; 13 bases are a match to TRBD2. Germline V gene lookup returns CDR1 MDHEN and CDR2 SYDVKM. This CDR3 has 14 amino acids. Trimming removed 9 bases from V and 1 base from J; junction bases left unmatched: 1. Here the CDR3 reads CASGTSGGTDTQYF. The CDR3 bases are TGTGCCAGTGGGACTAGCGGGGGCACAGATACGCAGTATTTT.

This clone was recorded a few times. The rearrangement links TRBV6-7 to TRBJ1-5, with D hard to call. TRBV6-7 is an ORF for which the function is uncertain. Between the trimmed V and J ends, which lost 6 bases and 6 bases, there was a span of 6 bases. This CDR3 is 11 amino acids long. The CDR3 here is CASSGFQPQHF. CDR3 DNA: TGTGCCAGCAGCGGGTTTCAGCCCCAGCATTTT.

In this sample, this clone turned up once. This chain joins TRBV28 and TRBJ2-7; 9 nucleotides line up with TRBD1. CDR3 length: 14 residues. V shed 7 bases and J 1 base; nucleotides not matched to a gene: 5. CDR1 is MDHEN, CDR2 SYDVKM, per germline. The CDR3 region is CASKTGGKSYEQYF. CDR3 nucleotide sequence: TGTGCCAGCAAAACAGGGGGCAAATCCTACGAGCAGTACTTC.

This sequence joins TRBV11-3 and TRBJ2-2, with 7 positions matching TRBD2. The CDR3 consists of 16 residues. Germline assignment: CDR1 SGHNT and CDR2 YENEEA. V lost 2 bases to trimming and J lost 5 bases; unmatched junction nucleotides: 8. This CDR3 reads CASSLMAGVGTGELFF. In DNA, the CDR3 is TGTGCCAGCAGCTTAATGGCGGGAGTTGGGACCGGGGAGCTGTTTTTT. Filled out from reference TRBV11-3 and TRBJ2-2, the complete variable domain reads EAGVVQSPRYKIIEKKQPVAFWCNPISGHNTLYWYLQNLGQGPELLIRYENEEAVDDSQLPKDRFSAERLKGVDSTLKIQPAELGDSAVYLCASSLMAGVGTGELFFGEGSRLTVL.

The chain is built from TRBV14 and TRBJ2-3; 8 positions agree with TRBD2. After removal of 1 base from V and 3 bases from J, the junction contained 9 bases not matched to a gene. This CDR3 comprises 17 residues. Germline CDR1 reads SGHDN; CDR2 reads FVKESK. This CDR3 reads CASSQGGQAGGTDTQYF. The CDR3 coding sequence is TGTGCCAGCAGCCAAGGGGGTCAGGCGGGAGGAACAGATACGCAGTATTTT.

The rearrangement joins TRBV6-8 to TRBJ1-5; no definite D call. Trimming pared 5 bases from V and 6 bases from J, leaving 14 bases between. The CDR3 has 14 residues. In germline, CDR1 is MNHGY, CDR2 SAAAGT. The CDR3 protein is CASSPKGFAQPQHF. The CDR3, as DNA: TGTGCCAGCAGTCCAAAGGGTTTCGCTCAGCCCCAGCATTTT.

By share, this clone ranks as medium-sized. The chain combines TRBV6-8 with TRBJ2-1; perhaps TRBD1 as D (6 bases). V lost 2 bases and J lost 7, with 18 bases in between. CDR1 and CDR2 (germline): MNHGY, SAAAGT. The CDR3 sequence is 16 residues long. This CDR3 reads CASSYGGRVVGNEQFF. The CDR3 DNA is TGTGCCAGCAGTTACGGGGGCAGGGTAGTGGGAAATGAGCAGTTCTTC.

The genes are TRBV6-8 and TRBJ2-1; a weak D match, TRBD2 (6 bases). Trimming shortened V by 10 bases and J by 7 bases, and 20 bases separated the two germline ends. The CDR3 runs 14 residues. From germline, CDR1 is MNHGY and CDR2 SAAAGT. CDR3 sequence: CAMRGEESPNEQFF. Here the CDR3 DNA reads TGTGCCATGAGAGGGGAGGAATCCCCTAATGAGCAGTTCTTC.

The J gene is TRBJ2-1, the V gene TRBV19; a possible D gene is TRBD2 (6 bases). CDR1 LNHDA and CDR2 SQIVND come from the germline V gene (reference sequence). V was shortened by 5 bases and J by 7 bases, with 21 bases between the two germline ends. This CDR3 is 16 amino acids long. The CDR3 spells CASSGAGAGGENEQFF. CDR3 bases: TGTGCCAGTAGTGGAGCGGGCGCGGGCGGGGAAAATGAGCAGTTCTTC.

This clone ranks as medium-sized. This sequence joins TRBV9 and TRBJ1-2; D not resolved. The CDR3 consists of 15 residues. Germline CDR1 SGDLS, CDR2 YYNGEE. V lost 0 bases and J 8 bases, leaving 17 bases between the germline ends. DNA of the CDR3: TGTGCCAGCAGCGTAGAGGTTTCCTTATTGTTCGGCTACACCTTC. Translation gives CASSVEVSLLFGYTF.

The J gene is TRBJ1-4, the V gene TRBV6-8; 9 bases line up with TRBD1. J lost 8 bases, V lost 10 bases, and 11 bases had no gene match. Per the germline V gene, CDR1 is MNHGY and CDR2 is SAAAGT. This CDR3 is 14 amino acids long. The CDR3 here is CAIRADRGDEKLFF. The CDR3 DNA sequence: TGTGCCATCAGGGCGGACAGGGGAGACGAAAAACTGTTTTTT.

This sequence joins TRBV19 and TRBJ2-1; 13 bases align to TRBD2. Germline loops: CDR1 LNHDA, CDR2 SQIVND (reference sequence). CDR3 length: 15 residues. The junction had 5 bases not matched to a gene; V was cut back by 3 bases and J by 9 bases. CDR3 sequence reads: CASSIPGLAGIEQFF. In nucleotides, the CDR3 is TGTGCCAGTAGTATTCCGGGACTAGCGGGAATTGAGCAGTTCTTC.

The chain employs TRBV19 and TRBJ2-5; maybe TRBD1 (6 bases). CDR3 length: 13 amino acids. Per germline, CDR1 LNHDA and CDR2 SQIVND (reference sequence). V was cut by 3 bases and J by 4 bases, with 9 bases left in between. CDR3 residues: CASSITRGETQYF. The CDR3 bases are TGTGCCAGTAGTATTACCAGGGGAGAGACCCAGTACTTC.

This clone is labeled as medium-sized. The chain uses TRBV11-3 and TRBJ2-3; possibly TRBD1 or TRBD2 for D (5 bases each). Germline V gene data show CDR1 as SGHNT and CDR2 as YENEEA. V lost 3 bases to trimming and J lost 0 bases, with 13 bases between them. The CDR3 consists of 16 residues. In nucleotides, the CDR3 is TGTGCCAGCAGCTTGGGGGTGGGGCCTAGCACAGATACGCAGTATTTT. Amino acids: CASSLGVGPSTDTQYF.

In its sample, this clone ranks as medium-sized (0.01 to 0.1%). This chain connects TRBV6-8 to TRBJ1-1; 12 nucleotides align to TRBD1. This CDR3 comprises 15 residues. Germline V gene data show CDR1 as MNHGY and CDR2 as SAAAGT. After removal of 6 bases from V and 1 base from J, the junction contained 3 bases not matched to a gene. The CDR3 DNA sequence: TGTGCCAGCAGGGGACAGGGGGCTAAGAACACTGAAGCTTTCTTT. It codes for CASRGQGAKNTEAFF.

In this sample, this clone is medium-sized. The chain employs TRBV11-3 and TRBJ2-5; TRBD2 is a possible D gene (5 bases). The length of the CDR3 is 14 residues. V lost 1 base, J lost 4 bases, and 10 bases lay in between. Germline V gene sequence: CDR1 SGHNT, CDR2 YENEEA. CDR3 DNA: TGTGCCAGCAGCTTAGGAGTCGGAGGAGAGACCCAGTACTTC. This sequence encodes CASSLGVGGETQYF.

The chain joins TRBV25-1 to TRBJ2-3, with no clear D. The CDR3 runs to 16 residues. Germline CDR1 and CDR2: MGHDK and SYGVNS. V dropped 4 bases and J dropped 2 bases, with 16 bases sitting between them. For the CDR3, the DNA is TGTGCCAGCAGTGCTGCTACGTCTTCCCTCACAGATACGCAGTATTTT. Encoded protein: CASSAATSSLTDTQYF.

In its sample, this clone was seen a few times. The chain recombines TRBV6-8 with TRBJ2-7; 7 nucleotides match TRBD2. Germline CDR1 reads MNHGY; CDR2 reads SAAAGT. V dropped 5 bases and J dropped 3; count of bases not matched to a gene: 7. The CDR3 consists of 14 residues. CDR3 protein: CASSTGGQFYEQYF. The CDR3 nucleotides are TGTGCCAGCAGTACGGGAGGCCAGTTCTACGAGCAGTACTTC.

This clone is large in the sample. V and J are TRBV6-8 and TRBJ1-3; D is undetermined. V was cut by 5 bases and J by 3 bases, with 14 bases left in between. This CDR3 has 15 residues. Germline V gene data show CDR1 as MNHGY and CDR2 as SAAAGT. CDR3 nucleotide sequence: TGTGCCAGCAGTGAGAGGCCAGGAGGTGGAAACACCATATATTTT. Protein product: CASSERPGGGNTIYF.

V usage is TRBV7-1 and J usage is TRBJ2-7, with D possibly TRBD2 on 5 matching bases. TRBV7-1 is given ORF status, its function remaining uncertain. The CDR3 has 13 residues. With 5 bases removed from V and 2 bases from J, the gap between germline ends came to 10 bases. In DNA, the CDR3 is TGTGCCAGCAGCCGGACTTCTACCTACGAGCAGTACTTC. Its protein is CASSRTSTYEQYF.

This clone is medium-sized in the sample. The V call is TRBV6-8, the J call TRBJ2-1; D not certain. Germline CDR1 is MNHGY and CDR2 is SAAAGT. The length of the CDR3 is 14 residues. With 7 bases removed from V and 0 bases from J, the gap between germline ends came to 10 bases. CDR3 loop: CASTVSSSYNEQFF. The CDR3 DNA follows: TGTGCCAGCACTGTGTCCAGCTCCTACAATGAGCAGTTCTTC.

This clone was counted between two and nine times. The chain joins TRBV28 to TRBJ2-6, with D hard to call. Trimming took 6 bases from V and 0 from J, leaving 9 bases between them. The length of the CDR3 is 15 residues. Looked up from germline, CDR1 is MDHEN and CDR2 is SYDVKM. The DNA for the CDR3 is TGTGCCAGCAGATTCAACCCCTCTGGGGCCAACGTCCTGACTTTC. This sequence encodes CASRFNPSGANVLTF.

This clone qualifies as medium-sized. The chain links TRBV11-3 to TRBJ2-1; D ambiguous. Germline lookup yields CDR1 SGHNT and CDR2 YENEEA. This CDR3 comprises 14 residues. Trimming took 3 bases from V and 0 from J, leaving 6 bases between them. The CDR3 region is CASSLESSYNEQFF. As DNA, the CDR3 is TGTGCCAGCAGCTTGGAGAGCTCCTACAATGAGCAGTTCTTC.

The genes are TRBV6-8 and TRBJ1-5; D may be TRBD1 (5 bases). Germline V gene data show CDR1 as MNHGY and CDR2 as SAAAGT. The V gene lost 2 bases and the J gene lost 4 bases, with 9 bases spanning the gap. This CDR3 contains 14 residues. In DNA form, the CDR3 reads TGTGCCAGCAGTTACAGGGCAGGGAATCAGCCCCAGCATTTT. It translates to CASSYRAGNQPQHF.